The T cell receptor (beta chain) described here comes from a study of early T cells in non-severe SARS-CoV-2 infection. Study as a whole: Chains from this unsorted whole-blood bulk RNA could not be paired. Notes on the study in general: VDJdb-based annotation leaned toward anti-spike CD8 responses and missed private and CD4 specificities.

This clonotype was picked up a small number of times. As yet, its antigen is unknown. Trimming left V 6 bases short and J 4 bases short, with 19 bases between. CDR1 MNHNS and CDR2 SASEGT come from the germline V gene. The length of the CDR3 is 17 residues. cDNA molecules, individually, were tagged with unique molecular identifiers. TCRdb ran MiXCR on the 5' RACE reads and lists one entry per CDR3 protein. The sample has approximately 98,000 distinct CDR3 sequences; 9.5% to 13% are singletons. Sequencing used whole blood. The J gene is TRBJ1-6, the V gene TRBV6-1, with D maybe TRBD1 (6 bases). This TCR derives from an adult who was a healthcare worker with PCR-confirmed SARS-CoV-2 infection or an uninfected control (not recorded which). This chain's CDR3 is CASRGSNQGGYNSPLHF. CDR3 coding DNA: TGTGCCAGCAGGGGCTCGAACCAAGGGGGGTATAATTCACCCCTCCACTTT.